Following are 26 T cell receptor beta chains from one sample sequenced in a study of T cells in Graves' hyperthyroidism and ophthalmopathy. Amplified TCR beta CDR3 regions came from RNA transcripts. First-round RT-PCR targeting the TCR CDR3 was performed with the HTBI primer set. TCRdb re-derived calls from the multiplex PCR reads in MiXCR, one entry per CDR3 protein. The sample lists a few hundred thousand distinct CDR3 sequences, around 15% occurring once. The sample comprised blood. The receptors were sampled from a woman in her forties with Graves' ophthalmopathy.

This clonotype was seen many times. The rearrangement links TRBV28 to TRBJ2-1, with D unclear. The CDR3 extends over 13 amino acids. The germline V gene has CDR1 MDHEN and CDR2 SYDVKM. Trimming pared 5 bases from V and 5 bases from J, leaving 10 bases between. The CDR3 is CASSHQPNNEQFF. The DNA for the CDR3 is TGTGCCAGCAGTCACCAACCGAACAATGAGCAGTTCTTC.

This sequence joins TRBV11-2 and TRBJ2-2; possible D gene TRBD1, 6 bases. V was cut by 3 bases and J by 5 bases, with 13 bases left in between. CDR1 SGHAT and CDR2 FQNNGV come from the germline V gene. The CDR3 is 15 amino acids. The CDR3: CASSFAKGGTGELFF. DNA of the CDR3: TGTGCCAGCAGCTTCGCGAAAGGGGGTACCGGGGAGCTGTTTTTT.

This clonotype was seen a few times. V usage is TRBV28 and J usage is TRBJ2-5, with 9 bases identical to TRBD2. The V gene's germline CDR1 is MDHEN and CDR2 SYDVKM. With V trimmed by 6 bases and J by 4 bases, 21 bases remained unmatched. The CDR3 has 19 residues. The CDR3 region has the DNA TGTGCCAGCAGATACCCCCCTGCGGGAGGGCCGGGGGTGGGAGAGACCCAGTACTTC. Translated, it gives CASRYPPAGGPGVGETQYF.

In its sample, this clonotype was seen a few times. The chain uses TRBV27 and TRBJ1-5, with 11 bases matching TRBD1. The J segment lost 6 bases and the V segment lost 4 bases, leaving 11 bases of the junction unmatched. This CDR3 is 17 amino acids long. Germline CDR1 reads MNHEY; CDR2 reads SMNVEV (reference sequence). The CDR3: CASSSEAPGTGGQPQHF. In DNA, the CDR3 is TGTGCCAGCAGTTCCGAAGCCCCCGGGACAGGGGGTCAGCCCCAGCATTTT.

Here the CDR3 reads CSARDRGHGPNYGYTF. In nucleotides, the CDR3 is TGCAGTGCTAGAGATCGGGGACACGGCCCTAACTATGGCTACACCTTC. The chain recombines TRBV20-1 with TRBJ1-2; perhaps TRBD1 as D (6 bases). The CDR3 length is 16 residues. Trimming cost V 0 bases and J 0 bases, with 14 bases left between them. The germline CDR1 and CDR2 sequences are DFQATT and SNEGSKA (reference sequence).

This rearrangement joins TRBV3-1 to TRBJ1-5; 7 bases match TRBD1. Germline V gene sequence: CDR1 LGHDT, CDR2 YNNKEL (reference sequence). CDR3 length: 14 residues. With V trimmed by 4 bases and J by 4 bases, 4 bases remained unmatched. The CDR3 protein is CASSPTGNNQPQHF. CDR3 nucleotides: TGTGCCAGCAGCCCGACAGGGAATAATCAGCCCCAGCATTTT.

This clonotype was counted only a few times. The rearrangement uses TRBV7-2 and TRBJ2-1, with D possibly being TRBD2 (6 bases). CDR1 is SGHTA, CDR2 FQGNSA, per germline. With 4 bases removed from V and 7 bases from J, the gap between germline ends came to 11 bases. There are 13 residues in the CDR3. The CDR3 coding sequence is TGTGCCAGCAGCTCGAGCAGCGGGAATGAGCAGTTCTTC. Protein product: CASSSSSGNEQFF.

Many counts were recorded for this clonotype. V is TRBV5-6 and J is TRBJ1-1, with D hard to call. Germline V gives CDR1 SGHDT, CDR2 YYEEEE. Trimming pared 2 bases from V and 2 bases from J, leaving 10 bases between. CDR3 length: 14 amino acids. CDR3 protein: CASSLDASNTEAFF. The CDR3 bases are TGTGCCAGCAGCTTAGATGCCAGCAACACTGAAGCTTTCTTT. Supplemented by reference TRBV5-6 and TRBJ1-1, the full variable domain reads DAGVTQSPTHLIKTRGQQVTLRCSPKSGHDTVSWYQQALGQGPQFIFQYYEEEERQRGNFPDRFSGHQFPNYSSELNVNALLLGDSALYLCASSLDASNTEAFFGQGTRLTVV.

This clonotype was found many times. The gene calls are TRBV28 and TRBJ2-3; D is unclear. The CDR3 consists of 14 residues. Trimming removed 4 bases at V and 1 base at J, with 9 bases between. The V gene's germline CDR1 is MDHEN and CDR2 SYDVKM. In DNA form, the CDR3 reads TGTGCCAGCAGTTACCCCCGTGGCACAGATACGCAGTATTTT. This codes for CASSYPRGTDTQYF.

A few counts support this clonotype. The genes are TRBV19 and TRBJ2-2; maybe TRBD2 (6 bases). The germline V and J ends were trimmed by 7 bases and 5 bases, with 14 bases remaining between them. Germline loops: CDR1 LNHDA, CDR2 SQIVND (reference sequence). CDR3 size: 14 residues. This CDR3 is CASIGGTRTGELFF. In DNA form, the CDR3 reads TGTGCCAGTATCGGGGGTACCCGTACCGGGGAGCTGTTTTTT.

This clonotype was found once. The chain carries TRBV7-6 and TRBJ1-1, with TRBD1 as a possible D gene (5 bases). The V gene's germline CDR1 is SGHVS and CDR2 FNYEAQ. Trimming took off 4 bases at V and 4 bases at J, with 19 bases between the two ends. The CDR3 spans 16 residues. The CDR3 coding sequence is TGTGCCAGCAGCTCCGTTTCAATGGGGGAGGGCACTGAAGCTTTCTTT. Residues: CASSSVSMGEGTEAFF.

This clonotype has more than one count but fewer than ten. The V gene is TRBV6-5, the J gene TRBJ2-3; D perhaps matches TRBD2 (5 bases). The CDR3 consists of 14 residues. Germline assignment: CDR1 MNHEY and CDR2 SVGAGI. V lost 2 bases and J lost 8, with 14 bases in between. The DNA for the CDR3 is TGTGCCAGCAGTTACGGACGGGGAGAGGGTACGCAGTATTTT. This codes for CASSYGRGEGTQYF.

Notes on this clonotype: Relative to the germline gene, one junction end is altered; a read error may explain this. The V gene is TRBV4-1, the J gene TRBJ2-7; 9 bases line up with TRBD1. The CDR3 extends over 15 amino acids. Germline V gene data show CDR1 as MGHRA and CDR2 as YSYEKL. CDR3 coding DNA: TGCGCCAGCAGCCAAGAAGGACAGGGGCCCTACGGGCAGTACTTC. Translating gives CASSQEGQGPYGQYF.

This rearrangement joins TRBV4-2 to TRBJ2-5; D tentatively reads TRBD1 or TRBD2 (5 bases each). CDR3 length: 16 residues. Trimming stripped 0 bases from V and 1 base from J, with 12 bases between. Germline loops: CDR1 LGHNA, CDR2 YNFKEQ. The CDR3 bases are TGTGCCAGCAGCCAAGAAGGGGACGGGCTCCAAGAGACCCAGTACTTC. This gives the protein CASSQEGDGLQETQYF.

V and J are TRBV7-9 and TRBJ2-7; no reliable D call. CDR1 and CDR2 from the germline V gene are SEHNR and FQNEAQ (reference sequence). Trimming left V 3 bases short and J 6 bases short, with 12 bases between. The CDR3 runs to 13 residues. DNA for the CDR3: TGTGCCAGCAGCTTCACTGAAGGCCTCGAGCAGTACTTC. Translated, it gives CASSFTEGLEQYF.

The table lists this clonotype with many counts. The J gene is TRBJ2-3, the V gene TRBV3-1; D may be TRBD2 (6 bases). The germline gives CDR1 LGHDT, CDR2 YNNKEL (reference sequence). The CDR3 runs to 16 residues. Trimming took off 1 base at V and 0 bases at J, with 11 bases between the two ends. The CDR3 reads CASSQGGGTSTDTQYF. The CDR3 nucleotides are TGTGCCAGCAGCCAAGGTGGGGGGACTAGCACAGATACGCAGTATTTT.

The chain is built from TRBV20-1 and TRBJ2-1, with 11 bases identical to TRBD2. The CDR3 spans 16 residues. Unmatched junction bases numbered 8, after V lost 3 bases and J lost 4 bases. Germline V gene lookup returns CDR1 DFQATT and CDR2 SNEGSKA (reference sequence). Here the CDR3 reads CSARGLAGGRYNEQFF. As DNA, the CDR3 is TGCAGTGCTAGGGGTCTAGCGGGGGGACGTTACAATGAGCAGTTCTTC.

A word on this clonotype: The germline gene is not matched at one end of the junction; a read error may be the cause. The chain employs TRBV6-6 and TRBJ2-2; TRBD2 might be the D (5 bases). In germline, CDR1 is MNHNY, CDR2 SVGAGI (reference sequence). The CDR3 runs to 20 residues. CDR3 region: CASSYSRHGEMWLTTGELLF. CDR3 nucleotides: TGTGCCAGCAGTTACTCGAGGCACGGAGAGATGTGGCTTACCACCGGGGAGCTGCTTTTT.

This clonotype was picked up many times. The rearrangement uses TRBV29-1 and TRBJ2-7; D is uncertain. CDR3 size: 15 residues. Trimming cost V 6 bases and J 2 bases, with 20 bases left between them. The germline V gene encodes CDR1 SQVTM and CDR2 ANQGSEA. The CDR3 coding sequence is TGCAGCGTCGTTCACCCCGGGCCAGGCACCTACGAGCAGTACTTC. The encoded protein is CSVVHPGPGTYEQYF.

Many counts were recorded for this clonotype. Here the CDR3 DNA reads TGTGCCACCTCAGACAGAGATAATGAAAAACTGTTTTTT. Encoded protein: CATSDRDNEKLFF. The V gene is TRBV24-1, the J gene TRBJ1-4, with D tentatively TRBD1 (5 bases). The germline gives CDR1 KGHDR, CDR2 SFDVKD. The CDR3 totals 13 residues. Trimming removed 9 bases from V and 4 bases from J, with 11 bases in between.

This clonotype was observed a single time. The rearrangement links TRBV10-3 to TRBJ1-5, with TRBD1 as a possible D gene (5 bases). The ends were cut back, 6 bases at V and 8 bases at J, with 29 bases in the middle. The CDR3 is 18 amino acids. The germline CDR1 and CDR2 sequences are ENHRY and SYGVKD. The CDR3: CAISGTSGGRRTGEPQHF. CDR3 coding DNA: TGTGCCATCAGCGGGACTAGCGGGGGACGTAGGACCGGGGAGCCCCAGCATTTT.

This sequence joins TRBV6-1 and TRBJ1-5, with D unresolved. CDR1 and CDR2 from the germline V gene are MNHNS and SASEGT. V dropped 2 bases and J dropped 11 bases, with 10 bases sitting between them. The CDR3 is 12 residues long. The CDR3 DNA reads as TGTGCCAGCAGTGAAATCGGCAGCACCCAGCATTTT. This codes for CASSEIGSTQHF.

In this sample, this clonotype turned up many times. The chain employs TRBV7-2 and TRBJ2-3; 12 nucleotides agree with TRBD2. V lost 5 bases, J lost 0 bases, and 3 bases stayed unmatched. The germline V gene encodes CDR1 SGHTA and CDR2 FQGNSA. The length of the CDR3 is 16 residues. The CDR3 sequence: CASSPLAGGSTDTQYF. The CDR3 region has the DNA TGTGCCAGCAGCCCACTAGCGGGGGGAAGCACAGATACGCAGTATTTT.

This clonotype was counted at least ten times. The J gene is TRBJ2-5, the V gene TRBV5-1; 9 nucleotides agree with TRBD1. J lost 6 bases, V lost 4 bases, and 7 bases had no gene match. This CDR3 is built from 14 residues. In germline, CDR1 is SGHRS, CDR2 YFSETQ. For the CDR3, the DNA is TGCGCCAGCAGCAGTCCGGGACAGGGAAAGACCCAGTACTTC. Translating it yields CASSSPGQGKTQYF.

The sample holds many counts of this clonotype. The chain employs TRBV12-3 or TRBV12-4 and TRBJ1-3; D gene uncertain. The CDR3 contains 14 residues. The V gene lost 0 bases and the J gene lost 9 bases, with 12 bases spanning the gap. CDR3 region: CASSLARGRATIYF. CDR3 DNA: TGTGCCAGCAGTTTAGCGCGTGGTCGGGCCACCATATATTTT.

This clonotype was seen repeatedly, ten times or more. The V call is TRBV2, the J call TRBJ2-2; D possibly corresponds to TRBD2 (6 bases). The germline V gene has CDR1 SNHLY and CDR2 FYNNEI. This CDR3 is built from 14 residues. The V and J ends lost 6 bases and 0 bases respectively, with 8 bases between them. CDR3 sequence (DNA): TGTGCCAGCAGCGGCGGGGCGAACACCGGGGAGCTGTTTTTT. Its protein is CASSGGANTGELFF.